This TCR beta chain was retrieved from a study of graft-versus-host responses after intestinal transplantation. Sequencing used immunoSEQ multiplex PCR; TCRdb keeps in-frame clones, though not all of them. This table has some 10,000 clones, less than 35% appearing once. Trimming cost V 3 bases and J 8 bases; bases outside gene matches: 6. CDR1 is LGHNA, CDR2 YNFKEQ, per germline. The CDR3 loop spans 15 amino acids. This clone was counted a few times. The receptor's source is a human patient who received an intestinal transplant. The chain employs TRBV4-2 and TRBJ2-1, with 11 bases aligning to TRBD2. Material: alloreactive CD4+ T cells from a mixed lymphocyte reaction culture, obtained before intestinal transplant. The subset denotes: CFSE-low proliferating T cells sorted from roughly six-day pre-transplant mixed lymphocyte reaction (GvH or HvG direction). The CDR3 spells CASSHYSGRVDEQFF. The CDR3 DNA is TGTGCCAGCAGCCATTATAGCGGGAGGGTGGATGAGCAGTTCTTC.